This T cell receptor beta chain derives from a study of blood T cells in healthy people across ages. This clonotype showed up just a few times. The sample providers were healthy Caucasian people from Russia, aged roughly 6 to 100. Primed by a sample-barcoded 5' primer and a J-beta primer mix, a second PCR proceeded for roughly 7 to 12 cycles. Individual samples furnished no less than 3 million CDR3-containing paired-end reads apiece. TCRdb reprocessed the 5' RACE reads via MiXCR and lists one record per CDR3 protein. The data contain some 1 million distinct CDR3 sequences, 35% to 50% of them singletons. Germline V lookup: CDR1 LNHNV, CDR2 YYDKDF (reference sequence). This CDR3 region has 15 residues. V trimming: 5 bases; J trimming: 4 bases; junction bases outside the gene matches: 6.

The V gene is TRBV15, the J gene TRBJ2-3; 10 positions match TRBD1. The TCR was taken from a woman aged 60 to 75 in good health. The sequencing sample was made of blood. The CDR3 nucleotides are TGTGCCACCAGCTGGGACAGGGGAAGCGCAGATACGCAGTATTTT. Encoded protein: CATSWDRGSADTQYF.